Shown below are 21 T cell receptor beta chains from a single sample sequenced in a study of cytomegalovirus exposure and HLA in healthy donors. With 60 Vbeta and 13 Jbeta primers, the PCR was carried out. Profiling relied on immunoSEQ multiplex PCR, and the TCRdb table lists in-frame clones only, not all of them. Of 85,000 to 100,000 clones in the sample, approximately 83% are singletons; the top ten hold under 4%. The specimen sequenced was PBMCs. Source of these receptors: a female donor in good health and CMV-seropositive.

The V call is TRBV4-1, the J call TRBJ2-2; unclear D gene. The CDR3 contains 15 residues. Germline V gene data show CDR1 as MGHRA and CDR2 as YSYEKL. Trimming left V 1 base short and J 6 bases short, with 12 bases between. CDR3 region: CASSQGDTVAGELFF. The CDR3, as DNA: TGCGCCAGCAGCCAAGGAGATACAGTCGCCGGGGAGCTGTTTTTT.

Concerning this clone itself: Other DNA sequences within the sample encode an identical CDR3. This rearrangement joins TRBV5-1 to TRBJ2-3; no reliable D call. The CDR3 extends over 12 amino acids. The V end lost 3 bases, the J end lost 1 base, and 3 bases lay between the germline ends. CDR1 and CDR2 (germline): SGHRS, YFSETQ. The DNA for the CDR3 is TGCGCCAGCAGCTCGGGCACAGATACGCAGTATTTT. This encodes CASSSGTDTQYF.

V and J are TRBV19 and TRBJ2-5; a possible D gene is TRBD1 (6 bases). This CDR3 spans 14 amino acids. V was clipped by 4 bases and J by 5 bases, with 14 bases between them. Per germline, CDR1 LNHDA and CDR2 SQIVND (reference sequence). CDR3 sequence reads: CASSRWGQTETQYF. CDR3 DNA: TGTGCCAGTAGTAGGTGGGGGCAGACGGAGACCCAGTACTTC.

Here the CDR3 DNA reads TGTGCCAGCAGTGGACAGGGTCAAACTTTTAACTATGGCTACACCTTC. This translates into CASSGQGQTFNYGYTF. V is TRBV28 and J is TRBJ1-2; 8 bases fit TRBD1. The CDR3 extends over 16 amino acids. Germline CDR1 MDHEN, CDR2 SYDVKM. V lost 5 bases and J lost 1; bases outside the gene matches: 9.

The CDR3 DNA reads TGTGCCAGCAGTCTACAGACAGGGGGCCAGCGTGGAAGGGAGCAGTACTTC. Translation gives CASSLQTGGQRGREQYF. The chain combines TRBV27 with TRBJ2-7; 10 nucleotides match TRBD1. The germline V gene has CDR1 MNHEY and CDR2 SMNVEV (reference sequence). The CDR3 is 17 residues long. V trimming: 5 bases; J trimming: 7 bases; junction bases outside the gene matches: 17.

The chain joins TRBV5-1 to TRBJ2-7; D call uncertain. This CDR3 is 14 amino acids long. Trimming took 0 bases from V and 6 from J, leaving 13 bases between them. Germline values: CDR1 SGHRS, CDR2 YFSETQ. CDR3 sequence (DNA): TGCGCCAGCAGCTTGGGACTGGAGCGATCCGAGCAGTACTTC. Translating it yields CASSLGLERSEQYF.

The rearrangement links TRBV4-1 to TRBJ2-4, with a possible D match to TRBD1 (6 bases). V lost 1 base and J lost 0, with 13 bases in between. The CDR3 is made up of 17 amino acids. Per germline, CDR1 MGHRA and CDR2 YSYEKL. As DNA, the CDR3 is TGCGCCAGCAGCCAAGTTCAGGGACACCTAGCCAAAAACATTCAGTACTTC. It specifies CASSQVQGHLAKNIQYF.

The J gene is TRBJ2-2, the V gene TRBV5-1, with D possibly being TRBD2 (5 bases). The CDR3 is made up of 16 amino acids. The ends were cut back, 0 bases at V and 0 bases at J, with 9 bases in the middle. Germline CDR1 and CDR2: SGHRS and YFSETQ. This CDR3 is CASSLVGVSNTGELFF. The CDR3 DNA sequence: TGCGCCAGCAGCTTGGTCGGGGTGTCGAACACCGGGGAGCTGTTTTTT.

CDR3 nucleotides: TGTGCCAGCAGCTTCAGGGGTAACAACTATGGCTACACCTTC. Its protein is CASSFRGNNYGYTF. This chain connects TRBV27 to TRBJ1-2; maybe TRBD1 (6 bases). Germline V gene lookup returns CDR1 MNHEY and CDR2 SMNVEV (reference sequence). CDR3 size: 14 residues. Deletions cut 6 bases from V and 2 bases from J, with 13 bases between.

The chain carries TRBV5-1 and TRBJ2-2; unclear D gene. Trimming took 0 bases from V and 3 from J, leaving 6 bases between them. CDR1 and CDR2 (germline): SGHRS, YFSETQ. There are 14 residues in the CDR3. CDR3 nucleotide sequence: TGCGCCAGCAGCTTGGGGCTGTACACCGGGGAGCTGTTTTTT. This codes for CASSLGLYTGELFF.

The CDR3 DNA follows: TGTGCCAGCAGTCCGGGACAGGTTGCCGACAAATCCTACGAGCAGTACTTC. It encodes CASSPGQVADKSYEQYF. The chain couples TRBV27 to TRBJ2-7; TRBD1 agrees at 8 bases. The CDR3 consists of 17 residues. The junction had 13 bases not matched to a gene; V was cut back by 5 bases and J by 1 base. Germline-derived CDR1 and CDR2 are MNHEY and SMNVEV (reference sequence).

V gene TRBV27 combines with J gene TRBJ1-2, with a possible D match to TRBD1 (5 bases). In germline, CDR1 is MNHEY, CDR2 SMNVEV (reference sequence). This CDR3 contains 14 residues. The germline V and J ends were trimmed by 6 bases and 4 bases, with 15 bases remaining between them. CDR3 sequence reads: CASSNLRGGYGYTF. The CDR3 nucleotides read TGTGCCAGCAGCAACCTGCGGGGGGGCTATGGCTACACCTTC.

The chain joins TRBV9 to TRBJ2-7; 7 bases line up with TRBD1. The CDR3 runs 13 residues. In germline, CDR1 is SGDLS, CDR2 YYNGEE. With 2 bases clipped from V and 2 bases from J, the junction kept 1 base outside the gene matches. CDR3 amino acids: CASSVQGAYEQYF. The CDR3 DNA reads TGTGCCAGCAGCGTCCAGGGGGCCTACGAGCAGTACTTC.

The V call is TRBV29-1, the J call TRBJ1-2; D is possibly TRBD1 (5 bases). Germline V gives CDR1 SQVTM, CDR2 ANQGSEA. The CDR3 consists of 15 residues. V was clipped by 4 bases and J by 4 bases, with 19 bases between them. The CDR3 DNA is TGCAGCGTTGGGACACAGGCTTGGGAGGCCTATGGCTACACCTTC. Its translation: CSVGTQAWEAYGYTF.

The chain combines TRBV28 with TRBJ1-5; 8 bases map to TRBD1. V dropped 8 bases and J dropped 4; count of bases not matched to a gene: 1. The CDR3 contains 12 residues. Germline V gives CDR1 MDHEN, CDR2 SYDVKM. CDR3 DNA: TGTGCCAGCTGGACAGGGAATCAGCCCCAGCATTTT. Protein product: CASWTGNQPQHF.

The chain employs TRBV18 and TRBJ2-7; TRBD1 matches 8 bases. CDR3 length: 14 residues. Trimming removed 0 bases from V and 5 bases from J; junction bases left unmatched: 3. The germline CDR1 and CDR2 sequences are KGHSH and LQKENI. The CDR3 sequence is CASSPPTGVDEQYF. For the CDR3, the DNA is TGTGCCAGCTCACCACCGACAGGGGTCGACGAGCAGTACTTC.

The chain uses TRBV5-1 and TRBJ2-3, with TRBD2 matching 9 bases. This CDR3 is 16 amino acids long. V lost 4 bases to trimming and J lost 2 bases; unmatched junction nucleotides: 8. Looked up from germline, CDR1 is SGHRS and CDR2 is YFSETQ. CDR3 loop: CASSRGRGGFTDTQYF. The CDR3 nucleotides are TGCGCCAGCAGCCGGGGGCGGGGGGGGTTCACAGATACGCAGTATTTT.

The genes are TRBV2 and TRBJ2-3; 11 bases fit TRBD2. CDR1 and CDR2 (germline): SNHLY, FYNNEI. With V trimmed by 7 bases and J by 4 bases, 7 bases remained unmatched. This CDR3 has 15 residues. This CDR3 reads CASNALAGVADTQYF. The CDR3 DNA is TGTGCCAGCAACGCACTAGCGGGAGTTGCAGATACGCAGTATTTT.

About this clone: This same CDR3 is encoded by further DNA sequences in the sample. The chain is built from TRBV13 and TRBJ2-2; 7 positions match TRBD2. V trimming: 6 bases; J trimming: 4 bases; junction bases outside the gene matches: 14. This CDR3 has 17 amino acids. CDR1 and CDR2 (germline): PRHDT, FYEKMQ (reference sequence). The CDR3 DNA reads as TGTGCCAGCAGGGGGATCGGCTGGGAGGGCTCCACCGGGGAGCTGTTTTTT. The encoded protein is CASRGIGWEGSTGELFF.

The chain is built from TRBV7-9 and TRBJ2-3; possible D gene TRBD2, 5 bases. This CDR3 comprises 15 residues. V was shortened by 3 bases and J by 2 bases, with 12 bases between the two germline ends. CDR1 is SEHNR and CDR2 is FQNEAQ in the germline V gene (reference sequence). The CDR3 sequence is CASSLEPGITDTQYF. CDR3 DNA: TGTGCCAGCAGCTTGGAGCCCGGGATCACAGATACGCAGTATTTT.

This chain links TRBV5-1 with TRBJ1-5; a possible D gene is TRBD1 (6 bases). The germline V gene has CDR1 SGHRS and CDR2 YFSETQ. The CDR3 has 14 residues. V lost 4 bases, J lost 7 bases, and 15 bases lay in between. The CDR3 spells CASSVGQSGQPQHF. CDR3 sequence (DNA): TGCGCCAGCAGCGTCGGACAGTCTGGGCAGCCCCAGCATTTT.